This record covers a single TCR beta chain. Which antigen it targets is not known. Base qualities were left out, and no much larger clone turns up one base away. The sample originates from a study of cytomegalovirus exposure and HLA in healthy donors (dated by TCRdb to about 2017). With respect to the entire study: An earlier analysis of some 550 of the donors reported 250 to 350 Gb of sequence data and 100 million to 130 million unique TCR beta sequences from about 180 million T cells. Roughly 300 gigabases of sequencing data and approximately 84 million unique TCR sequences were included in an early release covering several hundred HLA-typed donors. Of the 398 genotyped donors, 81% were placed in the genetic ancestry cluster associated with self-reported Caucasian donors. The study aimed to test whether cataloging public T cell receptors could reveal signatures of past pathogen exposure. The study used immunosequencing to profile the T cell repertoires of hundreds of subjects and linked those repertoires to cytomegalovirus serostatus. In addition to the first cohort of 650 to 750 subjects, a separate validation cohort of 130 or so different subjects was used. High-throughput TCR immunosequencing, statistical association of individual TCRs with disease status, and machine learning were combined to predict cytomegalovirus infection status. A later analysis re-analyzed previously published TCR beta repertoires from about 600 donors and added high-resolution HLA genotyping to study TCR occurrence patterns. In the later analysis, no new phenotypic data were used to find candidate immune exposures; instead, reliance was placed on TCR beta sequences and their occurrence across donors. An earlier analysis of approximately 580 of the donors used high-throughput TCR beta sequencing to judge whether each TCR beta V gene segment behaved as functional or pseudogenic. Donor age, sex, ethnicity and CMV serostatus were compiled together with the repertoire data. A later genetic analysis used genome-wide SNP genotypes for about 65% of the roughly 670 donors, treating that subset as a discovery cohort. All discovery cohort repertoires had been generated on a single sequencing platform. HLA typing included class I and class II loci at four-digit resolution. Typing coverage differed by locus: A, B, C, DRB1 and DQB1 were typed in about 620-630 donors, DQA1 in 522, DPA1 in 606, and DPB1 in approximately 450. Because of strong linkage in the cohort, a handful of DR-DQ haplotypes were treated as single units for association and clustering. On average, roughly 240,000 unique TCR beta nucleotide sequences were sequenced per donor among a few hundred genotyped donors of the cohort, with 15% to 20% of those sequences being non-productive.

The paper as a whole reports these results and caveats: The 87-base-pair reads could not distinguish some IMGT-functional V segments, including TRBV6-2 and TRBV6-3, so those segments were excluded. According to a later analysis, TCR association rates differed among HLA loci, with DRB1 alleles showing the most associated TCRs and HLA-C alleles showing the fewest. When HLA alleles, especially DR and DQ, strongly co-occurred, attributing TCR associations to individual alleles was difficult. Cytomegalovirus status was reported to be diagnosed by the classifier with high specificity and sensitivity in both the original and validation cohorts. Because some donors lacked HLA typing at each locus, the association tests relied only on the typed subset. A later analysis found that most CMV-associated TCR beta chains appeared HLA-restricted, with HLA associations seemingly driven largely by CMV exposure. In vitro tests confirmed that a few of the cytomegalovirus-associated TCR beta chains recognize cytomegalovirus antigens. Linkage disequilibrium might explain the correlated functional status among segregating V segments, but an unknown experimental factor could not be ruled out. The presence/absence analyses assumed that sequencing depth was roughly uniform across donors, and that assumption may not be true. The sequencing pipeline was judged likely to have produced a cluster of highly shared sequence variants as a technical artifact. A later genetic analysis associated a missense DCLRE1C variant with V-gene and J-gene trimming of TCR beta chains, and an independent cohort replicated the association. In this cohort, only TCR beta chains were sequenced, and detectable features were limited by the absence of alpha or paired-chain data. Most TCR sequences were seen in very few donors, while some public TCRs were found in many individuals. In a later analysis, HLA-associated TCR beta chains were found to be more clonally expanded and to have lower generation probabilities than equally common non-associated chains. The study listed approximately 150 TCR beta chains as associated with cytomegalovirus. A further reported finding was that TCR beta sequences accurately predicted the HLA-A and HLA-B alleles for most subjects in the first cohort. The authors suggested that the approach could potentially be extended to other disease states and immunological phenotypes. CMV serostatus was the only immune exposure information available for the cohort. In a later analysis, several top co-occurrence clusters were reported to appear linked to parvovirus B19, influenza, CMV and Epstein-Barr virus. In a later genetic analysis, fewer N-insertions in productive TCRs were reported among donors in an Asian-associated ancestry cluster than the roughly 710-donor mean. The earlier analysis of approximately 540 of the donors excluded roughly 16 rarely observed V segments, including chromosome 9 orphons, because counts were too low. Specific HLA alleles were associated with over 15,000 TCR beta sequences at a false discovery rate of 0.05 in a later analysis. Broadly in line with IMGT annotations, most TCR beta V segments showed up in productive rearrangements about 87% or about 30% of the time in an earlier analysis of a few hundred of the donors.

The cohort consisted of 600 to 750 healthy bone marrow donors. All cohort members were sampled while nominally healthy, although unrecorded immune exposures were likely present. The donor tested CMV seropositive and was one of the 289 seropositive cohort members. Every donor gave a peripheral blood sample, and the peripheral blood mononuclear cells from that sample were used for TCR beta sequencing. The Qiagen DNeasy Blood Extraction Kit was used to extract genomic DNA from the blood cell samples. Libraries were built with the immunoSEQ multiplex PCR assay. For the multiplex PCR, a mixture combining 60 forward primers for TCR Vbeta segments and 13 reverse primers for TCR Jbeta segments was used. Amplification of the CDR3 region of rearranged TCR beta genes was performed with a multiplex PCR assay on genomic DNA. The Illumina HiSeq System was used to sequence the amplified TCR beta libraries as 87-base-pair reads. The authors' pipeline ran thus. Across the roughly 700 repertoires, a later analysis counted 75 million to 90 million unique TCR beta chains, about 10 million of which were shared by at least two donors. To remove PCR and sequencing errors, raw reads were error-corrected and collapsed into unique sequences using a nearest-neighbor algorithm that merged closely related sequences. CDR3 sequences were aligned to IMGT reference sequences to assign V, D and J gene segments. For a sequence to be retained, a match of at least six nucleotides to both a V gene segment and a J gene segment was required. A rearrangement was called productive if the CDR3 had no stop codons and remained in frame with V and J, and every other rearrangement was called non-productive. CDR3 was defined by IMGT convention, running from the second conserved V-encoded cysteine to the conserved J-encoded phenylalanine. In an earlier analysis of more than 550 of the donors, sequences lacking an unambiguous match to a single V gene segment were excluded. In an earlier analysis of some 590 of the donors, a V segment was called functional when productive rearrangements were above 56.7%, and segregating when the standard deviation between donors exceeded 5%. A statistical classification framework was developed to diagnose cytomegalovirus status using the catalog of TCR beta chain sequences. In a later analysis, TCR nucleotide sequences were compared against IMGT/GENE-DB human TR gene sequences so that V and J genes could be assigned. The TCRdist pipeline was used in a later analysis to assign CDR3 sequences and most-parsimonious VDJ recombination scenarios. A later analysis defined each TCR beta chain by its CDR3 amino acid sequence plus V-gene family, and excluded reads lacking a unique V-gene family. In a later analysis, fewer than 650 highly shared, low-generation-probability nucleotide sequences were removed to address suspected cross-contamination and a sequencing artifact. For each public chain, a later analysis derived a clonal expansion index from normalized ranks of inferred template counts within each repertoire. In a later analysis, generation probabilities were computed using a VDJ recombination model fitted to out-of-frame rearrangements, and the results were checked against IGoR. A later analysis scored TCR-TCR, TCR-HLA and TCR-CMV co-occurrence with hypergeometric tests, applying a repertoire-size bias correction to TCR pairs. In a later analysis, false discovery rates were estimated by permuting HLA or CMV assignments 20 times. In a later analysis, co-occurring TCRs were grouped using DBSCAN, and TCRdist sequence similarity was added for clustering within HLA-allele-positive subsets. Repertoires with fewer than 30,000 or more than 120,000 public chains, plus five repertoires with anomalous nucleotide sharing, were excluded from co-occurrence clustering. TCRdb took this table from immuneACCESS and kept in-frame rearrangements with V and J called. Such tables lack part of the clones; where checked against another copy, unresolved V genes explain under half of the gap, and the rest is unexplained. The D gene and trimming were derived from the DNA, and the V and J assignments and clone size from that table. Here the sample has 100,000 or so clones; 74% occur a single time. More than 2% of the sample lies in the top ten.

The germline V gene (reference sequence) sets CDR1 to GTSNPN and CDR2 to SVGIG. V is reduced by 5 bases and J by 4 bases, leaving a spacing of 21 bases between them. The cysteine opens and the phenylalanine closes a CDR3 of 15 amino acids. Only the CDR3 DNA is retained, 45 bases long and in frame from the first base. The source material was PBMCs. This sequence was found in a man aged 50 to 59 in good health and CMV-seropositive. The receptor chain draws on TRBV30 and TRBJ2-7; the D segment could be TRBD2, given 6 matching bases. The CDR3 reads CAWSRGTWGLYEQYF. The nucleotides read TGTGCCTGGTCCCGCGGGACCTGGGGACTTTACGAGCAGTACTTC.